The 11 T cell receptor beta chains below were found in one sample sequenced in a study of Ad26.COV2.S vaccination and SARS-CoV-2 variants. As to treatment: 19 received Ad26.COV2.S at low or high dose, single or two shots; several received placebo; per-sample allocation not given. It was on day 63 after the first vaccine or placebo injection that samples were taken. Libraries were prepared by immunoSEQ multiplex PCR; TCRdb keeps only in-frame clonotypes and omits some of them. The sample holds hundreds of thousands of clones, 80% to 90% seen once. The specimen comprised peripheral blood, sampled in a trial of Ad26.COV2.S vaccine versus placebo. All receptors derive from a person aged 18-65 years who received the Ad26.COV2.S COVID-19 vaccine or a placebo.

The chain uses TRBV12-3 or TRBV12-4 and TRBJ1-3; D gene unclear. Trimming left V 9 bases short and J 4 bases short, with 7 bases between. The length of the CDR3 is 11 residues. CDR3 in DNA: TGTGCCAGTAGGTCAGGAAACACCATATATTTT. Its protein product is CASRSGNTIYF.

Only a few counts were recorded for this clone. For the CDR3, the DNA is TGTGCCAGTAGGAATTTTGATGATAATTCACCCCTCCACTTT. Translated, it gives CASRNFDDNSPLHF. The chain has TRBV19 and TRBJ1-6, with D hard to call. V shed 6 bases and J shed 5 bases, with 11 bases lying between them. From germline, CDR1 is LNHDA and CDR2 SQIVND (reference sequence). The CDR3 is 14 residues long.

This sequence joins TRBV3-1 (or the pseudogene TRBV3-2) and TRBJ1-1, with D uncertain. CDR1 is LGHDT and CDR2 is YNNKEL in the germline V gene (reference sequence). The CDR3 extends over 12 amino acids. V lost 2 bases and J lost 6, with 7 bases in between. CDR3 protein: CASSQRVSEAFF. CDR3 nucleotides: TGTGCCAGCAGCCAAAGGGTCTCTGAAGCTTTCTTT.

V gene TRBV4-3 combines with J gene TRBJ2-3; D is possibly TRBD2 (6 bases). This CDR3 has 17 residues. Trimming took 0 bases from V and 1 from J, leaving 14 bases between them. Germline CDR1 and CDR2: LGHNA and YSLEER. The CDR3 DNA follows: TGCGCCAGCAGCCAAGAATATGGTGGAGGGGGCACAGATACGCAGTATTTT. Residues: CASSQEYGGGGTDTQYF.

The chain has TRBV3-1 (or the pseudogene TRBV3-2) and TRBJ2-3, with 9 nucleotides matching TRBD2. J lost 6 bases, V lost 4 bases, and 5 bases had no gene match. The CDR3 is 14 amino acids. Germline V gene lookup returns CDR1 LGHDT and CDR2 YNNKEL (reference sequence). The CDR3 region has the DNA TGTGCCAGCAGCCTTAGACTAGCGGAGGATACGCAGTATTTT. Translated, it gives CASSLRLAEDTQYF.

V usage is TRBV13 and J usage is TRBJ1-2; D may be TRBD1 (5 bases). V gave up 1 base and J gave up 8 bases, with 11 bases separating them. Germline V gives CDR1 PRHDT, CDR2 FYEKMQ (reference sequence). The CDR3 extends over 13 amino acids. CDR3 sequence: CASSLVGENGYTF. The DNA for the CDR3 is TGTGCCAGCAGCTTAGTAGGGGAAAACGGCTACACCTTC. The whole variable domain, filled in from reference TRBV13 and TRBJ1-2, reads AAGVIQSPRHLIKEKRETATLKCYPIPRHDTVYWYQQGPGQDPQFLISFYEKMQSDKGSIPDRFSAQQFSDYHSELNMSSLELGDSALYFCASSLVGENGYTFGSGTRLTVV.

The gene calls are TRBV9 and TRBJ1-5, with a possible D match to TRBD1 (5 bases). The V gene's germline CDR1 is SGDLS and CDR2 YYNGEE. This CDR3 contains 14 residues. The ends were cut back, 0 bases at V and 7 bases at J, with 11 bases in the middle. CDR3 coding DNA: TGTGCCAGCAGCGTAGGAGGGGACGGCCAGCCCCAGCATTTT. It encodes CASSVGGDGQPQHF.

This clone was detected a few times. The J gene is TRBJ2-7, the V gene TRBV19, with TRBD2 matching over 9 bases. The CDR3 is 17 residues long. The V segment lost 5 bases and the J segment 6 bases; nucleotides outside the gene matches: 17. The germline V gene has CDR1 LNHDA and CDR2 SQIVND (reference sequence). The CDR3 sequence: CASSSRLAGVRFSEQYF. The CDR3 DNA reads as TGTGCCAGTAGTTCCCGATTAGCGGGGGTAAGGTTTTCCGAGCAGTACTTC.

As DNA, the CDR3 is TGTGCCAGTAGTATAGGTAGCGGGGGGCAACAGTTCTTC. It codes for CASSIGSGGQQFF. The genes are TRBV19 and TRBJ2-1; 10 bases line up with TRBD2. The CDR3 runs to 13 residues. Germline V CDR1 and CDR2: LNHDA, SQIVND (reference sequence). V was clipped by 1 base and J by 13 bases; unmatched bases: 4.

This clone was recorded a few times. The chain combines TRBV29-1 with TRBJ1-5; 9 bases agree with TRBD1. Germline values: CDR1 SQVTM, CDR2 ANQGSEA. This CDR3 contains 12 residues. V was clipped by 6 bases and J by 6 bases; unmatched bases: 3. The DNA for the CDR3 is TGCAGCGTCGGACAGGGGAGTCAGCCCCAGCATTTT. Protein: CSVGQGSQPQHF.

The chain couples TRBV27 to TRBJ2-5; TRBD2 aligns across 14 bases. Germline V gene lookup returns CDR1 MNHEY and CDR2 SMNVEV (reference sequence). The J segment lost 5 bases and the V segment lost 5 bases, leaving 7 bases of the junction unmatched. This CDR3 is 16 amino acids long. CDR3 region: CASSRQGLAGEETQYF. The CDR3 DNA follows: TGTGCCAGCAGTCGGCAGGGACTAGCGGGGGAGGAGACCCAGTACTTC.